This T cell receptor beta chain originates from a study of vaccination and CD4 T cells after COVID-19. The treatment here: approximately 10-day PBMC culture with coronavirus spike peptide pools or control peptides (ViraFEST assay). CDR1 is GTSNPN and CDR2 is SVGIG in the germline V gene (reference sequence). There are 13 residues in the CDR3. V lost 0 bases and J 4 bases, leaving 9 bases between the germline ends. The assay that was used to sequence DNA from cultured CD4+ T cells was the Oncomine TCR Beta short-read assay. One entry per CDR3 protein results from TCRdb running MiXCR on the PCR reads. The data contain 15,000 to 20,000 distinct CDR3 sequences, approximately 49% of them singletons. By frequency in the sample, this clonotype is medium-sized. Its antigen is as yet unknown.

Material: CD4+ T cells from blood, cultured in vitro. The receptor's source is a human donor who had recovered from COVID-19. The gene calls are TRBV30 and TRBJ1-2; D is unclear. DNA of the CDR3: TGTGCCTGGAGTGTGAAGGGAAGCTATGGCTACACCTTC. This encodes CAWSVKGSYGYTF. The full variable domain, with the rest looked up from reference TRBV30 and TRBJ1-2, is SQTIHQWPATLVQPVGSPLSLECTVEGTSNPNLYWYRQAAGRGLQLLFYSVGIGQISSEVPQNLSASRPQDRQFILSSKKLLLSDSGFYLCAWSVKGSYGYTFGSGTRLTVV.